The clone carrying this TCR beta chain was seen a few times. Its antigen remains unidentified. Treatment reported: roughly ten-day PBMC culture with coronavirus spike peptide pools or control peptides (ViraFEST assay). The sample comes from a study of vaccination and CD4 T cells after COVID-19. The CDR3 loop spans 13 amino acids. Germline values: CDR1 SEHNR, CDR2 FQNEAQ (reference sequence). Between the trimmed V and J ends, which lost 8 bases and 0 bases, there was a span of 11 bases. Cultured CD4+ T cell DNA underwent sequencing with the Oncomine TCR Beta short-read assay. Genomic DNA from cultured CD4+ T cells was extracted. TCRdb passed the PCR reads through MiXCR, listing each CDR3 protein once. The repertoire includes around 19,000 distinct CDR3 sequences, around 48% of them detected once, and around 4.1% sits in the top ten.

The rearrangement joins TRBV7-9 to TRBJ2-7; D is ambiguous. The sequencing sample was made of CD4+ T cells from blood, cultured in vitro. The receptor was derived from a human donor who had recovered from COVID-19. DNA for the CDR3: TGTGCCAGCCGATCCGCAGCCTCCTACGAGCAGTACTTC. Its protein product is CASRSAASYEQYF.